This T cell receptor (beta chain) comes out of a study of response to subunit inactivated influenza vaccine. A few counts support this clonotype. Its antigen is currently unknown. TCRdb re-analysed the RT-PCR reads in MiXCR, keeping a single row per CDR3 protein. The table has just over 300,000 distinct CDR3 sequences, around 22% seen once. General study results and limits: Few additional T cells are recruited per seasonal influenza vaccination, authors suggested.

The CDR3 covers 14 residues. Germline V CDR1 and CDR2: SGDLS, YYNGEE. V trimming: 4 bases; J trimming: 7 bases; junction bases outside the gene matches: 8. Specimen: PBMCs from blood, collected approximately 20 months after vaccination. The receptor comes from a man between 50 and 69 years old who received an inactivated influenza vaccine. The chain carries TRBV9 and TRBJ1-5; 7 positions match TRBD1. The CDR3 sequence is CASSSGQPGQPQHF. The CDR3 bases are TGTGCCAGCAGCTCGGGACAGCCCGGGCAGCCCCAGCATTTT.